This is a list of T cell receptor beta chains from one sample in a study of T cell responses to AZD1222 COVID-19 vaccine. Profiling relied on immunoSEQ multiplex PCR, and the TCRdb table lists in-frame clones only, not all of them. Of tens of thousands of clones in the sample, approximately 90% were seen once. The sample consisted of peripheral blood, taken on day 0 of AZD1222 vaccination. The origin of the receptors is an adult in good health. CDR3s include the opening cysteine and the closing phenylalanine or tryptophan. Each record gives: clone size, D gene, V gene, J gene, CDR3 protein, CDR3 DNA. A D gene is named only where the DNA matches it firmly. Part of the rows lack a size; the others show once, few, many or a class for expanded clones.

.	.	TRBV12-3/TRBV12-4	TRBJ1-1	CASSYRTAAFF	TGTGCCAGCAGTTACCGGACAGCAGCTTTCTTT
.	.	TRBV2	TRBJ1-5	CASSEEGSGNQPQHF	TGTGCCAGCAGTGAAGAGGGCAGCGGCAATCAGCCCCAGCATTTT
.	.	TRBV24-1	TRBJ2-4	CATRHKDIGCNIQYF	TGTGCCACCAGACACAAAGACATAGGATGCAACATTCAGTACTTC
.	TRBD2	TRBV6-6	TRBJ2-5	CATSGGGETQYF	TGTGCCACCTCCGGGGGAGGGGAGACCCAGTACTTC
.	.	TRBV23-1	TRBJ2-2	CASSHHPGRNTGELFF	TGCGCCAGCAGTCATCACCCGGGACGAAACACCGGGGAGCTGTTTTTT
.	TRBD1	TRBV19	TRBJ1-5	CASSEQGFGNQPQHF	TGTGCCAGTAGTGAACAGGGGTTCGGCAATCAGCCCCAGCATTTT
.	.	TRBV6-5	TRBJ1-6	CASIGQNNSPLHF	TGTGCCAGCATTGGACAAAATAATTCACCCCTCCACTTT
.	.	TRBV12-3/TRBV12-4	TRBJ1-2	CASSPGQSYGYTF	TGTGCCAGCAGCCCCGGGCAGTCCTATGGCTACACCTTC
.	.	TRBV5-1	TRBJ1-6	CASSFQGSYNSPLHF	TGCGCCAGCAGCTTTCAGGGCTCATATAATTCACCCCTCCACTTT
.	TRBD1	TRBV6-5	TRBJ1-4	CASRGQGSGEKLFF	TGTGCCAGCAGAGGACAGGGATCGGGTGAAAAACTGTTTTTT
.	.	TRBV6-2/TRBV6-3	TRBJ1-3	CASSYRRTSGNTIYF	TGTGCCAGCAGTTACAGACGGACCTCTGGAAACACCATATATTTT
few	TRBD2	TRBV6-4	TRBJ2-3	CASSISGSRTDTQYF	TGTGCCAGCAGTATTAGCGGGAGTCGCACAGATACGCAGTATTTT
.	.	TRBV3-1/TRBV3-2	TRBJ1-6	CASSQVPGEGSPLHF	TGTGCCAGCAGCCAAGTACCAGGGGAGGGATCACCCCTCCACTTT
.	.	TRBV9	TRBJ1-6	CASSVTPGTSPLHF	TGTGCCAGCAGCGTAACCCCCGGGACCTCACCCCTCCACTTT
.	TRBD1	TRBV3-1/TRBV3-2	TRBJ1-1	CASSPKPRSFGAVGRDRETEAFF	TGTGCCAGCAGCCCTAAGCCAAGGTCGTTTGGCGCTGTCGGAAGGGACAGGGAAACTGAAGCTTTCTTT
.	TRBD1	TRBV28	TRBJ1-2	CASSLGQEYGYTF	TGTGCCAGCAGCCTGGGACAGGAATATGGCTACACCTTC
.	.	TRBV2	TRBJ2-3	CASTRALATDTQYF	TGTGCCAGCACGCGAGCGCTTGCGACAGATACGCAGTATTTT
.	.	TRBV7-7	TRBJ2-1	CASSLGSSDYNEQFF	TGTGCCAGCAGCCTCGGGAGTAGCGATTACAATGAGCAGTTCTTC
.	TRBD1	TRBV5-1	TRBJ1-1	CASSLTAPGQGQNTEAFF	TGCGCCAGCAGCTTGACGGCCCCGGGACAGGGACAGAACACTGAAGCTTTCTTT